This paragraph reports one TCR beta chain. This sample was included in a study of shared clonotypes between healthy human individuals. Turning to the study itself: Serving as donors were two women and a few men, whose ages spanned 18 to 49.

The authors ran the assay at deep level. Measured with immunoSEQ multiplex PCR; TCRdb has only the in-frame clones, and not every one. The sample has about 500,000 clones, approximately 80% seen once. Samples left unsorted employed some 100 million PBMCs for genomic DNA. Trimming cost V 4 bases and J 0 bases, with 7 bases left between them. Germline CDR1 is SQVTM and CDR2 is ANQGSEA. This CDR3 region has 13 residues. The sequencing sample was made of PBMCs. The TCR sequence derives from a woman aged 40-49 years in good health. Some clones in this sample may be carry-over from other donors' samples. The V gene is TRBV29-1, the J gene TRBJ1-5; D is uncertain. The CDR3 loop reads CSVGGNSNQPQHF. The CDR3 DNA reads TGCAGCGTTGGGGGAAATAGCAATCAGCCCCAGCATTTT.